This TCR beta chain was retrieved from a study of blood T cells in healthy people across ages. Investigators took approximately 9.4 milliliters of peripheral blood from every donor. Trimming cost V 8 bases and J 5 bases; bases outside gene matches: 7. This CDR3 is built from 13 residues. CDR1 is MNHEY, CDR2 SMNVEV, per germline (reference sequence). This clonotype has only a few counts. What it binds is not known. Alongside a J-beta primer mix, a sample-barcoded 5' primer served in a second PCR lasting 7 to 11 cycles. Through a template-switch adaptor with 12 random nucleotides, each cDNA molecule received a tag. MiXCR, run by TCRdb on the 5' RACE reads, gives a single entry per CDR3 protein. The sample lists some 1.4 million distinct CDR3 sequences; around 42% were seen once. Study-wide results and caveats: Possibly confounding the expanded clonotype changes was the fact that donor CMV status was unknown. Roughly linearly, TCR beta diversity per million T cells fell as age increased.

The specimen was blood. The J gene is TRBJ2-7, the V gene TRBV27; TRBD1 aligns across 9 bases. The source of this sequence is a young woman in good health. The CDR3: CASWKRDRDEQYF. The CDR3 DNA sequence: TGTGCCAGCTGGAAAAGGGACAGGGACGAGCAGTACTTC.